The sequence of this T cell receptor (beta chain) was determined in a study of blood T cell repertoires in COVID-19. The V end lost 0 bases, the J end lost 9 bases, and 27 bases lay between the germline ends. The CDR3 length is 18 residues. Germline-derived CDR1 and CDR2 are SGHRS and YFSETQ. As handled by the study authors: Reference gene primers were amplified, and this amplification served to estimate nucleated cell counts. Method: immunoSEQ multiplex PCR; TCRdb's copy keeps in-frame clones and lacks some. Clone size and V and J calls were adopted from that table, with D and trimming inferred from the DNA. Of about 35,000 clones listed, 75% to 90% were seen once; the top ten hold more than 40%.

This chain connects TRBV5-1 to TRBJ2-5; the D gene is possibly TRBD1 (6 bases). This clonotype was sampled from a man in his sixties with active or convalescent COVID-19. Sample: peripheral blood. CDR3 sequence: CASSLVVRRGSADWAQYF. As DNA, the CDR3 is TGCGCCAGCAGCTTGGTAGTTCGTAGGGGGTCAGCCGACTGGGCCCAGTACTTC. Variable domain in full (rest from reference TRBV5-1 and TRBJ2-5): KAGVTQTPRYLIKTRGQQVTLSCSPISGHRSVSWYQQTPGQGLQFLFEYFSETQRNKGNFPGRFSGRQFSNSRSEMNVSTLELGDSALYLCASSLVVRRGSADWAQYFGPGTRLLVL.